This is a list of T cell receptor beta chains from one sample in a study of T-cell reconstitution after alpha-beta-depleted transplantation in children. TCRdb analysed the PCR reads with MiXCR anew, one entry per CDR3 protein. The sample has about 500,000 distinct CDR3 sequences; 32% are singletons. Sequenced material: PBMCs from the stem cell graft donor, taken from the stem cell graft. Source of these receptors: a human donor who donated a stem cell graft to a child with aplastic anemia. Each CDR3 is given with its conserved first and last residue. The order of the fields is D gene, clone size, J gene, CDR3 length, V gene, CDR3 protein, CDR3 DNA. D genes are given only for firm matches. The listing skips clone size in some rows; elsewhere it reads once, few, many or a size class.

>-|-|TRBJ2-5|13|TRBV20-1
CSASEGGRETQYF
TGCAGTGCTAGTGAAGGGGGTAGGGAGACCCAGTACTTC
>-|-|TRBJ1-1|14|TRBV12-3/TRBV12-4
CASSLGGGPTEAFF
TGTGCCAGCAGTTTAGGCGGGGGTCCCACTGAAGCTTTCTTT
>-|-|TRBJ1-1|13|TRBV30
CAWGLRGDTEAFF
TGTGCCTGGGGACTCAGGGGAGACACTGAAGCTTTCTTT
>TRBD1|-|TRBJ1-5|14|TRBV6-2/TRBV6-3
CASSYQGANQPQHF
TGTGCCAGCAGTTATCAGGGGGCCAATCAGCCCCAGCATTTT
>-|few|TRBJ2-1|14|TRBV20-1
CSAKSLDIYNEQFF
TGCAGTGCTAAGAGCTTGGATATATACAATGAGCAGTTCTTC
>-|-|TRBJ2-1|13|TRBV29-1
CSVEPPAYNEQFF
TGCAGCGTTGAACCGCCAGCCTACAATGAGCAGTTCTTC
>TRBD1|few|TRBJ2-2|16|TRBV7-2
CASSFYRGPDTGELFF
TGTGCCAGCAGCTTTTACAGGGGGCCGGACACCGGGGAGCTGTTTTTT
>-|-|TRBJ2-3|12|TRBV29-1
CSVEPNTDTQYF
TGCAGCGTTGAGCCTAACACAGATACGCAGTATTTT
>-|few|TRBJ1-2|13|TRBV20-1
CSARDGPNYGYTF
TGCAGTGCTAGAGACGGGCCTAACTATGGCTACACCTTC
>TRBD1|few|TRBJ2-5|13|TRBV10-3
CAIRGQSQETQYF
TGTGCCATCAGGGGACAGTCCCAAGAGACCCAGTACTTC
>-|-|TRBJ1-3|14|TRBV7-2
CASSLAQTGNTIYF
TGTGCCAGCAGCTTAGCACAGACCGGAAACACCATATATTTT
>TRBD1|-|TRBJ2-3|15|TRBV5-1
CASSRDSLSTDTQYF
TGCGCCAGCAGCCGGGACAGCCTTAGCACAGATACGCAGTATTTT
>-|few|TRBJ1-1|14|TRBV12-3/TRBV12-4
CASKVLRGDGEAFF
TGTGCCAGCAAAGTCCTACGGGGAGATGGTGAAGCTTTCTTT
>-|-|TRBJ1-1|13|TRBV27
CASSSLPSTEAFF
TGTGCCAGCAGTTCCCTCCCGAGCACTGAAGCTTTCTTT
>TRBD2|-|TRBJ2-2|16|TRBV6-4
CASSATSGRATGELFF
TGTGCCAGCAGTGCTACTAGCGGGAGGGCCACCGGGGAGCTGTTTTTT
>TRBD2|-|TRBJ2-7|13|TRBV6-2/TRBV6-3
CASSSGLAVWQYF
TGTGCCAGCAGTTCGGGACTAGCGGTTTGGCAGTACTTC
>TRBD2|few|TRBJ2-3|17|TRBV6-2/TRBV6-3
CASSYQRDYLFTDTQYF
TGTGCCAGCAGTTACCAGCGGGACTACCTTTTCACAGATACGCAGTATTTT
>-|few|TRBJ2-5|14|TRBV7-2
CASSSRLVPKTQYF
TGTGCCAGCAGCTCGAGACTAGTTCCGAAGACCCAGTACTTC
>TRBD2|few|TRBJ2-1|13|TRBV30
CAWSVGLAYEQFF
TGTGCCTGGAGTGTGGGACTAGCATATGAGCAGTTCTTC
>-|many|TRBJ1-1|13|TRBV10-3
CAISEIPNTEAFF
TGTGCCATCAGCGAGATTCCGAACACTGAAGCTTTCTTT
>TRBD2|-|TRBJ2-1|15|TRBV7-9
CASSSALAGAVEQFF
TGTGCCAGCAGCTCAGCGCTAGCGGGAGCGGTTGAGCAGTTCTTC
>TRBD2|few|TRBJ2-5|14|TRBV10-2
CASLRSGTGETQYF
TGCGCCAGCTTAAGGAGCGGGACGGGGGAGACCCAGTACTTC
>-|few|TRBJ1-2|13|TRBV27
CASSLSTAGGYTF
TGTGCCAGCAGTTTATCTACAGCGGGTGGCTACACCTTC
>-|few|TRBJ2-4|14|TRBV6-2/TRBV6-3
CASSLTGSWTIQYF
TGTGCCAGCAGTTTAACAGGTTCCTGGACCATTCAGTACTTC
>-|-|TRBJ2-6|13|TRBV29-1
CSVGTSGANVLTF
TGCAGCGTCGGGACCTCTGGGGCCAACGTCCTGACTTTC
>-|once|TRBJ2-2|16|TRBV19
CASSIMAGLATGELFF
TGTGCCAGTAGTATTATGGCAGGGTTAGCTACCGGGGAGCTGTTTTTT
>-|few|TRBJ2-7|14|TRBV28
CASSPPGLSYEQYF
TGTGCCAGCAGTCCCCCGGGGCTGTCCTACGAGCAGTACTTC
>-|many|TRBJ2-7|13|TRBV6-2/TRBV6-3
CASSPTEVYEQYF
TGTGCCAGCAGTCCAACAGAAGTCTACGAGCAGTACTTC
>TRBD2|once|TRBJ2-1|17|TRBV27
CASSLFGTSGRKHEQFF
TGTGCCAGCAGTTTATTCGGGACTAGCGGGAGGAAACATGAGCAGTTCTTC
>-|-|TRBJ1-1|13|TRBV12-3/TRBV12-4
CASSSKGGTEAFF
TGTGCCAGCAGTTCGAAGGGAGGGACTGAAGCTTTCTTT